The rows below give T cell receptor beta chains drawn from one sample of a study of OX40 agonist ivuxolimab in advanced cancers. The repertoire was sequenced with immunoSEQ multiplex PCR; TCRdb's copy has only in-frame clones and lacks some. The sample shows 9,000 to 15,000 clones, 85% to 90% of them seen only once. This sample comprised CD4+ or CD8+ T cells sorted from blood, obtained in a trial of the OX40 agonist ivuxolimab. The receptors derive from an adult with an advanced solid tumor such as melanoma, head and neck, liver or kidney cancer. Each CDR3 is given with its conserved first and last residue. Each record gives: V gene, J gene, CDR3 protein.

>TRBV9|TRBJ1-1
CASSYSINTEAFF
>TRBV9|TRBJ2-5
CASSVDGWAETQYF
>TRBV27|TRBJ2-2
CASSSTSYTGELFF
>TRBV27|TRBJ2-1
CASSMTSGNEQFF
>TRBV29-1|TRBJ2-7
CSARTSGSYEQYF
>TRBV7-6|TRBJ2-2
CASSLTSGELFF
>TRBV15|TRBJ2-3
CATTHSGRATDTQYF
>TRBV19|TRBJ1-3
CASSIAGTFGNTIYF
>TRBV11-2|TRBJ2-3
CASSLSGRGTDTQYF
>TRBV4-3|TRBJ1-3
CASSQERTGTGNTIYF
>TRBV9|TRBJ2-3
CASSQLAAGADTQYF
>TRBV11-3|TRBJ2-7
CASASLTSRYYEQYF
>TRBV11-3|TRBJ1-1
CASSPGVMAEAFF
>TRBV10-3|TRBJ1-1
CAISSGMNTEAFF
>TRBV2|TRBJ2-7
CASSEGGTSYEQYF
>TRBV5-5|TRBJ1-2
CASSFRSYGYTF
>TRBV29-1|TRBJ2-4
CSVGRESSDIQYF
>TRBV4-2|TRBJ2-1
CAASGRASYNEQFF
>TRBV7-2|TRBJ2-7
CASSSAGWEAPGEQYF
>TRBV7-9|TRBJ2-7
CASSLAPSSGWYEQYF